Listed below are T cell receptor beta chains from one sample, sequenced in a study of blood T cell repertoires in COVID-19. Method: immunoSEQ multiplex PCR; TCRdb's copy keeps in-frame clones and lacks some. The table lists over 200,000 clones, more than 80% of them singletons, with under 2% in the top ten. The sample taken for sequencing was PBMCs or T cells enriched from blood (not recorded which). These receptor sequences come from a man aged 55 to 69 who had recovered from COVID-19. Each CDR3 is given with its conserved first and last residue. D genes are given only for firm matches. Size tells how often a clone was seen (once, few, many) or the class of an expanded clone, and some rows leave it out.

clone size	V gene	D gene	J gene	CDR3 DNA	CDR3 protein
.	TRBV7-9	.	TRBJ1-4	TGTGCCAGCAGCTTGGGACACCCTAATGAAAAACTGTTTTTT	CASSLGHPNEKLFF
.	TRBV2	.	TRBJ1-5	TGTGCCAGCAGTGAGGGGGGTAGCAATCAGCCCCAGCATTTT	CASSEGGSNQPQHF
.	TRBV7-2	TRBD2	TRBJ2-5	TGTGCCAGCAGCTGGGGACTAGCGGGGGGGGAGACCCAGTACTTC	CASSWGLAGGETQYF
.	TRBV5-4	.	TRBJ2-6	TGTGCCAGCAGAACAGATTCTGGGGCCAACGTCCTGACTTTC	CASRTDSGANVLTF
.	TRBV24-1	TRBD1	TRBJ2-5	TGTGCCACCAGTGACCCGACAGGGCGGGAGACCCAGTACTTC	CATSDPTGRETQYF
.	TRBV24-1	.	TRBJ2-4	TGTGCCACCAGTGATTTCGGAAACATTCAGTACTTC	CATSDFGNIQYF
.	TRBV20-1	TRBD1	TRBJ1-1	TGCAGTGCGCACAGGGGTACTGAAGCTTTCTTT	CSAHRGTEAFF
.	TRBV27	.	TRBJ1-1	TGTGCCAGCAGTTGGGGCAGGGACACTGAAGCTTTCTTT	CASSWGRDTEAFF
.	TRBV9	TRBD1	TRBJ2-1	TGTGCCAGCAGCAAAACCTCCGGGACAGGGGGCATCGAGCAGTTCTTC	CASSKTSGTGGIEQFF
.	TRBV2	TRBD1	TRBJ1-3	TGTGCCAGCAGTGAAGCGGGGACAGCTGGAAACACCATATATTTT	CASSEAGTAGNTIYF
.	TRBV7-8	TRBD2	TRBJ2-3	TGTGCCAGCAGCGAGTATAGCGGGGGGGGAAAGGACACAGATACGCAGTATTTT	CASSEYSGGGKDTDTQYF
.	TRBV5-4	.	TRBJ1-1	TGTGCCAGCAGCTTGGAGGGGGTGAACACTGAAGCTTTCTTT	CASSLEGVNTEAFF
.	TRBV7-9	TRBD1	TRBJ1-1	TGTGCCAGCAGCTTGACAGGGTCGACTGAAGCTTTCTTT	CASSLTGSTEAFF
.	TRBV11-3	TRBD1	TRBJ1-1	TGTGCCAGCAGCCATCATAGTCCGGACAGGTACACGAACACTGAAGCTTTCTTT	CASSHHSPDRYTNTEAFF
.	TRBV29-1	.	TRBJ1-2	TGCAGCGTCGAAGGGCCGATCCTTTCCTATGGCTACACCTTC	CSVEGPILSYGYTF
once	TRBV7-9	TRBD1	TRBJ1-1	TGTGCCAGCAGCTTTGGACAGGGCAACACTGAAGCTTTCTTT	CASSFGQGNTEAFF
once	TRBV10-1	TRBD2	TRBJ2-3	TGCGCCAGCAGTGAACTAGCGGGGGGTTCTAGCACAGATACGCAGTATTTT	CASSELAGGSSTDTQYF
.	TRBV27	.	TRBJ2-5	TGTGCCAGCAGTCGACCAGGGTTCCCAGAGACCCAGTACTTC	CASSRPGFPETQYF
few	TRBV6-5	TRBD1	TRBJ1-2	TGTGCCATCCGGGACAGAGACAACTATGGCTACACCTTC	CAIRDRDNYGYTF
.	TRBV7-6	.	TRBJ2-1	TGTGCCAGCAGCCTGGGGACAAGTTCGGGTCATGAGCAGTTCTTC	CASSLGTSSGHEQFF
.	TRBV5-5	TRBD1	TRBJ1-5	TGTGCCAGCAGCTGGGTTCAGGGGGCTGGACAGCCCCAGCATTTT	CASSWVQGAGQPQHF
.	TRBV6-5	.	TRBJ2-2	TGTGCCAGCAGTTTGGGACGGGGACTGGCCGGGGAGCTGTTTTTT	CASSLGRGLAGELFF
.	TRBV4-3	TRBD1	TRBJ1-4	TGCGCCAGCAGCCAGATCGGGACAGGGTATGAAAAACTGTTTTTT	CASSQIGTGYEKLFF
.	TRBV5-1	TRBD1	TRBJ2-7	TGCGCCAGCAGCTCGGTGCAGGACAGGGGAGTTAACGAGCAGTACTTC	CASSSVQDRGVNEQYF
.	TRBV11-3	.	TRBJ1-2	TGTGCCAGCAGCTTAGGTGGGGCCAGTGGATTCTATGGCTACACCTTC	CASSLGGASGFYGYTF
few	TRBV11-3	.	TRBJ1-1	TGTGCCAGCAGCTTTTTCATGAACACTGAAGCTTTCTTT	CASSFFMNTEAFF